This record covers a single TCR beta chain. The antigen remains undetermined. Generated by immunoSEQ multiplex PCR, the TCRdb table keeps only in-frame clones and is missing some. The sample yields 75,000 to 80,000 clones, roughly nine tenths seen once. The data were taken from a study of T cell responses to AZD1222 COVID-19 vaccine. Second-dose schedules of about 4 or about 12 weeks were combined. Study findings and constraints: Spike-wide vaccine-associated CD4 TCRs dominated at 160-218 and 743-854. Vaccination with two AZD1222 doses was followed by a rise in Spike-specific TCR breadth and depth.

The sample here was peripheral blood, taken 28 days after the second AZD1222 dose. This clonotype was obtained from an adult who received the AZD1222 COVID-19 vaccine.

CDR3 residues: CASSPKGLALNEQFF. The CDR3 nucleotides are TGTGCCAGCAGCCCCAAGGGACTAGCTCTCAATGAGCAGTTCTTC. The chain carries TRBV4-2 and TRBJ2-1; 9 bases map to TRBD2. Germline V gene data show CDR1 as LGHNA and CDR2 as YNFKEQ. V shed 4 bases, J shed 6 bases, and the junction held 7 bases outside the gene matches. The CDR3 length is 15 residues.